Shown below are 26 T cell receptor beta chains from a single sample sequenced in a study of CD8 T cells in Susac syndrome. After extraction with the RNeasy kit, about 0.5 to 1 ug of the RNA was reverse transcribed using random hexamers. MiXCR, run by TCRdb on the immunoSEQ multiplex PCR reads, gives a single entry per CDR3 protein. The table has approximately 120,000 distinct CDR3 sequences, around 96% seen once. Specimen: CD4+ T cells from PBMCs. The receptor source for this set is a human donor in good health.

This chain links TRBV24-1 with TRBJ2-1; D is perhaps TRBD1 (6 bases). This CDR3 region has 15 residues. Germline values: CDR1 KGHDR, CDR2 SFDVKD. V gave up 4 bases and J gave up 5 bases, with 14 bases separating them. CDR3 in DNA: TGTGCCACCAGTGACCCTGGGGCAGGGGACAATGAGCAGTTCTTC. Protein: CATSDPGAGDNEQFF.

The CDR3, as DNA: TGTGCCACCAGCAGATCATACAGGGAGAACACTGAAGCTTTCTTT. It yields the protein CATSRSYRENTEAFF. The gene calls are TRBV15 and TRBJ1-1, with a tentative D call TRBD1 (6 bases). The ends were cut back, 2 bases at V and 1 base at J, with 11 bases in the middle. Germline CDR1 and CDR2: LNHNV and YYDKDF (reference sequence). This CDR3 is built from 15 residues.

This clonotype has just one count. The CDR3 here is CASILDRGYEQYF. The DNA of the CDR3 is TGTGCCAGCATCCTAGACAGGGGGTACGAGCAGTACTTC. The chain links TRBV7-2 to TRBJ2-7, with TRBD1 matching 9 bases. Germline V gene sequence: CDR1 SGHTA, CDR2 FQGNSA. With 7 bases clipped from V and 4 bases from J, the junction kept 5 bases outside the gene matches. CDR3 size: 13 residues.

This chain joins TRBV19 and TRBJ2-7; 10 nucleotides agree with TRBD2. The CDR3 has 16 residues. The germline V gene has CDR1 LNHDA and CDR2 SQIVND (reference sequence). J lost 7 bases, V lost 11 bases, and 20 bases had no gene match. This CDR3 is CASGPEGASGRREQYF. The DNA of the CDR3 is TGTGCCTCTGGTCCGGAAGGGGCTAGCGGGAGACGTGAGCAGTACTTC.

CDR3 protein: CASSMDPYGYTF. As DNA, the CDR3 is TGTGCCAGTAGTATGGATCCCTATGGCTACACCTTC. The genes are TRBV19 and TRBJ1-2; D is undetermined. Per germline, CDR1 LNHDA and CDR2 SQIVND (reference sequence). CDR3 length: 12 amino acids. V was pared by 3 bases and J by 4 bases, with 6 bases between.

J is TRBJ2-3 and V is TRBV5-1; a weak D match, TRBD1 (5 bases). CDR1 is SGHRS, CDR2 YFSETQ, per germline. The CDR3 covers 14 residues. V was clipped by 1 base and J by 3 bases, with 9 bases between them. For the CDR3, the DNA is TGCGCCAGCAGCTTGTGGCAGGGTACAGATACGCAGTATTTT. Amino acid sequence: CASSLWQGTDTQYF. Combining the CDR3 with reference TRBV5-1 and TRBJ2-3 gives the whole variable domain KAGVTQTPRYLIKTRGQQVTLSCSPISGHRSVSWYQQTPGQGLQFLFEYFSETQRNKGNFPGRFSGRQFSNSRSEMNVSTLELGDSALYLCASSLWQGTDTQYFGPGTRLTVL.

This rearrangement joins TRBV7-9 to TRBJ2-7; TRBD1 matches at 7 bases. Looked up from germline, CDR1 is SEHNR and CDR2 is FQNEAQ (reference sequence). The junction had 3 bases not matched to a gene; V was cut back by 1 base and J by 12 bases. The CDR3 is 11 amino acids. The CDR3 nucleotides are TGTGCCAGCAGCTTAGGGGACAGTCCGTACTTC. It yields the protein CASSLGDSPYF.

CDR3 nucleotide sequence: TGTGCCAGCAGTTTTGGGGACCGACCAAAACTGTTTTTT. As protein: CASSFGDRPKLFF. The chain is built from TRBV27 and TRBJ1-4; D may be TRBD1 (5 bases). The CDR3 totals 13 residues. Looked up from germline, CDR1 is MNHEY and CDR2 is SMNVEV (reference sequence). V was pared by 3 bases and J by 10 bases, with 12 bases between.

The rearrangement links TRBV30 to TRBJ2-2; no clear D gene. The V end lost 2 bases, the J end lost 9 bases, and 7 bases lay between the germline ends. Germline lookup yields CDR1 GTSNPN and CDR2 SVGIG (reference sequence). The CDR3 length is 11 residues. Here the CDR3 reads CAWSKPWELFF. The CDR3 DNA is TGTGCCTGGAGTAAACCGTGGGAGCTGTTTTTT.

The V and J genes are TRBV5-1 and TRBJ2-2, with a tentative D call TRBD1 (5 bases). The germline CDR1 and CDR2 sequences are SGHRS and YFSETQ. The V and J ends lost 0 bases and 4 bases respectively, with 13 bases between them. This CDR3 has 16 amino acids. The CDR3 coding sequence is TGCGCCAGCAGCTTGGGTAGATCAGGGTTCACCGGGGAGCTGTTTTTT. It encodes CASSLGRSGFTGELFF.

The chain links TRBV29-1 to TRBJ2-3, with 8 bases matching TRBD2. J gave up 3 bases and V 6 bases, and 11 bases lay outside the gene matches. This CDR3 is built from 15 residues. Germline CDR1 reads SQVTM; CDR2 reads ANQGSEA. The CDR3 loop is CSVSGGGRVTDTQYF. In nucleotides, the CDR3 is TGCAGCGTCTCCGGCGGGGGGCGCGTAACAGATACGCAGTATTTT.

This clonotype appeared a single time. The chain uses TRBV4-3 and TRBJ2-2, with 10 bases identical to TRBD1. The junction had 6 bases not matched to a gene; V was cut back by 0 bases and J by 2 bases. Germline V gene data show CDR1 as LGHNA and CDR2 as YSLEER. This CDR3 has 18 amino acids. This CDR3 reads CASSQDPGTGANTGELFF. CDR3 nucleotides: TGCGCCAGCAGCCAAGATCCCGGGACAGGGGCTAACACCGGGGAGCTGTTTTTT.

This sequence joins TRBV20-1 and TRBJ2-5, with TRBD2 matching over 10 bases. Per the germline V gene, CDR1 is DFQATT and CDR2 is SNEGSKA (reference sequence). This CDR3 is built from 16 residues. J was trimmed by 4 bases and V by 6 bases; bases with no gene match: 14. The CDR3 loop reads CSAQKGRLAGVETQYF. In DNA, the CDR3 is TGCAGTGCCCAAAAGGGAAGGCTAGCGGGAGTAGAGACCCAGTACTTC.

The V and J genes are TRBV5-6 and TRBJ2-1; weak D call: TRBD1 (6 bases). CDR1 is SGHDT, CDR2 YYEEEE, per germline. V was shortened by 5 bases and J by 2 bases, with 17 bases between the two germline ends. The CDR3 is made up of 16 amino acids. This CDR3 reads CASRIITGNAYNEQFF. As DNA, the CDR3 is TGTGCCAGCAGAATCATCACAGGGAATGCCTACAATGAGCAGTTCTTC.

This clonotype is a singleton in its sample. The rearrangement links TRBV10-2 to TRBJ2-5; 7 nucleotides match TRBD2. Per the germline V gene, CDR1 is WSHSY and CDR2 is SAAADI. With 7 bases clipped from V and 2 bases from J, the junction kept 4 bases outside the gene matches. The CDR3 has 13 residues. CDR3 region: CASKLGGQETQYF. CDR3 coding DNA: TGCGCCAGCAAGCTCGGGGGGCAAGAGACCCAGTACTTC.

The chain carries TRBV3-1 and TRBJ1-5; the D is unclear. Germline loops: CDR1 LGHDT, CDR2 YNNKEL (reference sequence). The CDR3 has 13 residues. V was pared by 0 bases and J by 6 bases, with 6 bases between. The CDR3 sequence is CASSQDGSQPQHF. CDR3 in DNA: TGTGCCAGCAGCCAAGATGGGTCTCAGCCCCAGCATTTT.

The V and J genes are TRBV18 and TRBJ2-7; D is unresolved. Germline V gene sequence: CDR1 KGHSH, CDR2 LQKENI. Trimming cost V 2 bases and J 1 base, with 15 bases left between them. This CDR3 has 16 amino acids. This CDR3 reads CASSPGVAASSYEQYF. For the CDR3, the DNA is TGTGCCAGCTCACCAGGGGTAGCAGCCAGTTCCTACGAGCAGTACTTC.

V and J are TRBV20-1 and TRBJ1-5, with D tentatively TRBD1 (5 bases). The CDR3 spans 13 residues. Germline-derived CDR1 and CDR2 are DFQATT and SNEGSKA (reference sequence). The V gene lost 6 bases and the J gene lost 7 bases, with 16 bases spanning the gap. The CDR3 DNA sequence: TGCAGTGCCCTGGACCGAAACAGGCAGCCCCAGCATTTT. This codes for CSALDRNRQPQHF.

This clonotype was counted between two and nine times. The V call is TRBV29-1, the J call TRBJ2-7; D is uncertain. The germline V and J ends were trimmed by 7 bases and 4 bases, with 14 bases remaining between them. The CDR3 totals 12 residues. Looked up from germline, CDR1 is SQVTM and CDR2 is ANQGSEA. For the CDR3, the DNA is TGCAGCGCCGAAGGTACAGAGTACGAGCAGTACTTC. It specifies CSAEGTEYEQYF.

The genes are TRBV20-1 and TRBJ1-1; TRBD1 matches 7 bases. This CDR3 contains 14 residues. V lost 2 bases, J lost 6 bases, and 9 bases stayed unmatched. CDR1 and CDR2 (germline): DFQATT, SNEGSKA (reference sequence). The CDR3 coding sequence is TGCAGTGCTAGAAAGACAGGGTCTGTTCCTGAAGCTTTCTTT. Translation gives CSARKTGSVPEAFF.

The J gene is TRBJ2-1, the V gene TRBV2, with D hard to call. V lost 4 bases and J lost 4, with 5 bases in between. CDR3 length: 12 residues. CDR1 is SNHLY, CDR2 FYNNEI, per germline. CDR3 bases: TGTGCCAGCAGTGTGAGTTACAATGAGCAGTTCTTC. Translating it yields CASSVSYNEQFF.

The chain uses TRBV29-1 and TRBJ1-2, with D possibly TRBD1 on 6 matching bases. The CDR3 is 10 residues long. CDR1 is SQVTM, CDR2 ANQGSEA, per germline. Trimming removed 8 bases from V and 6 bases from J, with 10 bases in between. CDR3 amino acids: CSINRDGYTF. CDR3 bases: TGCAGCATTAACAGGGATGGCTACACCTTC.

This chain joins TRBV15 and TRBJ1-5; D gene ambiguous. Germline lookup yields CDR1 LNHNV and CDR2 YYDKDF (reference sequence). This CDR3 is built from 15 residues. Trimming removed 3 bases from V and 0 bases from J, with 9 bases in between. CDR3 coding DNA: TGTGCCACCAGCAGGGGAGGTGGTAGCAATCAGCCCCAGCATTTT. This sequence encodes CATSRGGGSNQPQHF. Drawing the rest from reference TRBV15 and TRBJ1-5, the complete variable domain is DAMVIQNPRYQVTQFGKPVTLSCSQTLNHNVMYWYQQKSSQAPKLLFHYYDKDFNNEADTPDNFQSRRPNTSFCFLDIRSPGLGDTAMYLCATSRGGGSNQPQHFGDGTRLSIL.

The rearrangement links TRBV7-2 to TRBJ1-5; D possibly corresponds to TRBD1 (5 bases). Germline V lookup: CDR1 SGHTA, CDR2 FQGNSA. The CDR3 is 14 amino acids. V gave up 5 bases and J gave up 7 bases, with 15 bases separating them. The CDR3 loop is CASSQLGGNQPQHF. The CDR3 DNA follows: TGTGCCAGCAGCCAGCTGGGGGGGAACCAGCCCCAGCATTTT.

The chain uses TRBV6-1 and TRBJ2-6; 10 bases are shared with TRBD1. The CDR3 extends over 17 amino acids. Looked up from germline, CDR1 is MNHNS and CDR2 is SASEGT. The junction had 6 bases not matched to a gene; V was cut back by 4 bases and J by 3 bases. CDR3 region: CASSGDRGRRGANVLTF. CDR3 nucleotides: TGTGCCAGCAGTGGAGACAGGGGGCGGCGTGGGGCCAACGTCCTGACTTTC.

The chain employs TRBV20-1 and TRBJ2-5; D gene ambiguous. The CDR3 consists of 11 residues. V lost 5 bases, J lost 2 bases, and 6 bases lay in between. Per the germline V gene, CDR1 is DFQATT and CDR2 is SNEGSKA (reference sequence). The DNA of the CDR3 is TGCAGTGCTGGCCAACAAGAGACCCAGTACTTC. As protein: CSAGQQETQYF.